This T cell receptor beta chain came from a study of blood T cell repertoires in COVID-19. Study information: Italy, Spain and the United States were the sources of the convalescent and acute COVID-19 samples. PBMCs, B-cell-depleted T cells, or T cells provided the cDNA or gDNA that made up the material.

Patients at the Seattle site were enrolled during active infection and followed longitudinally. This table comes from immunoSEQ multiplex PCR, and its TCRdb copy is limited to in-frame clones, with some not included. Seen here are roughly 260,000 clones, approximately 92% observed once, and the top ten hold approximately 2.6%. The V gene end was trimmed by 6 bases and the J gene end by 6 bases; junction bases not matched to a gene: 5. CDR1 is SNHLY and CDR2 is FYNNEI in the germline V gene. This CDR3 comprises 13 residues. The sequencing input was peripheral blood. The origin of this receptor is a person in their late teens or twenties with COVID-19, enrolled during active disease. The chain combines TRBV2 with TRBJ1-2; 9 positions agree with TRBD1. CDR3 DNA sequence: TGTGCCAGCAGGGTGGACAGGGGAGATGGCTACACCTTC. Translating it yields CASRVDRGDGYTF.